The 5 T cell receptor beta chains in this list originate from one sample, sequenced in a study of T cells in Graves' hyperthyroidism and ophthalmopathy. RNA transcripts provided the source from which TCR beta CDR3 regions were amplified. The HTBI set primed first-round TCR CDR3 RT-PCR. TCRdb passed the multiplex PCR reads through MiXCR, listing each CDR3 protein once. The sample yields approximately 510,000 distinct CDR3 sequences, around 20% seen once. The sample was blood. The origin of the receptors is a man younger than 35 with Graves' hyperthyroidism.

The chain combines TRBV5-6 with TRBJ2-2, with D perhaps TRBD1 or TRBD2 (5 bases each). Per germline, CDR1 SGHDT and CDR2 YYEEEE. V was cut by 2 bases and J by 4 bases, with 15 bases left in between. This CDR3 comprises 16 residues. The CDR3 nucleotides read TGTGCCAGCAGCTTTTGGGACGGAGACTTCACCGGGGAGCTGTTTTTT. Its translation: CASSFWDGDFTGELFF. Supplemented by reference TRBV5-6 and TRBJ2-2, the full variable domain reads DAGVTQSPTHLIKTRGQQVTLRCSPKSGHDTVSWYQQALGQGPQFIFQYYEEEERQRGNFPDRFSGHQFPNYSSELNVNALLLGDSALYLCASSFWDGDFTGELFFGEGSRLTVL.

The rearrangement joins TRBV4-2 to TRBJ2-2; the D call may be TRBD1 or TRBD2 (6 bases each). The CDR3 contains 15 residues. The germline CDR1 and CDR2 sequences are LGHNA and YNFKEQ. V lost 1 base, J lost 6 bases, and 12 bases lay in between. The CDR3 DNA is TGTGCCAGCAGCCAAGGGACAGCGGGCCCCGGGGAGCTGTTTTTT. It translates to CASSQGTAGPGELFF.

The rearrangement joins TRBV24-1 to TRBJ2-2; 9 nucleotides line up with TRBD1. V shed 2 bases and J 6 bases; nucleotides not matched to a gene: 3. The germline V gene encodes CDR1 KGHDR and CDR2 SFDVKD. The CDR3 is made up of 15 amino acids. CDR3 DNA sequence: TGTGCCACCAGTGATTGGACAGGGGAAGCCGGGGAGCTGTTTTTT. The encoded protein is CATSDWTGEAGELFF.

In regard to this clonotype: With a much larger clone just one base away, this may be a read error. The CDR3 ends on some other residue instead of the conserved phenylalanine or tryptophan, so this is likely a read error. This sequence joins TRBV11-3 and TRBJ2-7; no firm D call. Per the germline V gene, CDR1 is SGHNT and CDR2 is YENEEA. V was pared by 0 bases and J by 2 bases, with 5 bases between. The CDR3 extends over 13 amino acids. Here the CDR3 DNA reads TGTGCCAGCAGCTTAGAAGGCACCTACGAGCAGTACCTC. Translating it yields CASSLEGTYEQYL.

The table lists this clonotype with many counts. This chain uses TRBV7-2 with TRBJ1-1; D is unresolved. CDR1 and CDR2 from the germline V gene are SGHTA and FQGNSA. The length of the CDR3 is 15 residues. V lost 0 bases and J 4 bases, leaving 12 bases between the germline ends. CDR3 amino acids: CASSLAGYGRTEAFF. CDR3 nucleotide sequence: TGTGCCAGCAGCTTAGCAGGGTACGGGCGCACTGAAGCTTTCTTT.